This T cell receptor (beta chain) was observed in a study of tumor-infiltrating lymphocytes in primary liver carcinoma. The CDR3 has 13 residues if both end residues are counted. CDR1 and CDR2 (germline): SQVTM, ANQGSEA. Bulk tissue was left unsorted, and RNA and DNA were co-extracted from about 21-30 mg of it. The investigators made TCR beta cDNA from approximately 0.5 ug total RNA, using a constant-region primer. Three nested multiplex PCR rounds of slightly modified ARM-PCR generated TCR beta libraries. The opening two PCR rounds, nine to eleven cycles each, paired TRBV1-TRBV30 forward primers with a C-beta reverse primer. One entry per CDR3 protein, called by TCRdb with MiXCR from the multiplex PCR reads. There are about 200,000 distinct CDR3 sequences in the sample; over 80% occur only once, and over 15% lies in the top ten. As to this clonotype: The CDR3 ends on some other residue instead of the conserved phenylalanine or tryptophan, so this is likely a read error. The limits of the CDR3 on the DNA are not certain, so only TCRdb's listed CDR3 is given.

This chain links TRBV29-1 with TRBJ2-2; the listed D gene, TRBD1, was not tested against the DNA. The sequencing sample was made of tumor tissue from primary liver carcinoma. This TCR derives from a middle-aged man with primary liver carcinoma and hepatitis B virus infection. CDR3 protein: CSVAAGPVGEQFI.